This T cell receptor beta chain was identified during a study of blood T cell repertoires in COVID-19. Whole-study context: Acute-phase and convalescent COVID-19 samples originated in the United States, Italy and Spain. From T cells, B-cell-depleted T cells, or PBMCs came the material, which was cDNA or gDNA.

Per the original methods: By means of reference gene primer amplification, nucleated cell counts were estimated. Profiled with immunoSEQ multiplex PCR; TCRdb holds only in-frame clones, not every one. V and J calls and clone size come straight from that table; D and trimming were deduced from the DNA. The table has some 250,000 clones, just under 85% seen once. The germline V gene has CDR1 SGHTA and CDR2 FQGNSA. This CDR3 has 14 residues. The V and J ends lost 5 bases and 8 bases respectively, with 15 bases between them. This chain uses TRBV7-2 with TRBJ2-2, with a possible D match to TRBD1 (6 bases). This clonotype was obtained from a woman older than 75 with acute or convalescent COVID-19. Input material: peripheral blood. The CDR3 DNA reads as TGTGCCAGCAGCCGCGAACAGGGTGGAGGGGAGCTGTTTTTT. As protein: CASSREQGGGELFF. Full variable domain (missing parts from reference TRBV7-2 and TRBJ2-2): GAGVSQSPSNKVTEKGKDVELRCDPISGHTALYWYRQSLGQGLEFLIYFQGNSAPDKSGLPSDRFSAERTGGSVSTLTIQRTQQEDSAVYLCASSREQGGGELFFGEGSRLTVL.